This T cell receptor beta chain derives from a study of beta chain features in type 1 diabetes. Whole-study findings and limits: Type 1 diabetes patients had moderately but significantly shorter TCRB CDR3s in all four CD4+ subsets.

Notes on this clone: Its specificity is unknown.

Expressed TCRB transcripts were sequenced because the entire RNA isolate underwent reverse transcription. Sequencing used immunoSEQ multiplex PCR; TCRdb keeps in-frame clones, though not all of them. The data show 200,000 to 300,000 clones, about 20% seen once. The CDR3 totals 15 residues. Trimming pared 3 bases from V and 1 base from J, leaving 8 bases between. Per germline, CDR1 SGHRS and CDR2 YFSETQ. The sequence was collected from a woman between 40 and 55 years old with type 1 diabetes. The sample was naive CD4+ T cells from blood. This rearrangement joins TRBV5-1 to TRBJ2-6, with D unclear. CDR3 DNA: TGCGCCAGCAGCTCCAGGTATTCTGGGGCCAACGTCCTGACTTTC. Protein product: CASSSRYSGANVLTF.